The 11 T cell receptor beta chains listed next were all sequenced from one sample in a study of molecular identifiers for immune sequencing clone quantification. Each CDR3 protein is one row after TCRdb ran MiXCR on the PCR reads. The sample consists of more than 450,000 distinct CDR3 sequences, about a fifth of them appearing once. What was sequenced was naive CD8+ T cells from blood, with Jurkat cell RNA spiked in. As for subset: FACS-sorted CD8+CD4-CCR7+CD45RA+ naive T cells. These receptors were taken from a human donor in good health. Some libraries in this study had Jurkat cell RNA spiked in.

This clonotype was seen many times. The chain has TRBV6-5 and TRBJ2-7, with D unresolved. V was clipped by 0 bases and J by 0 bases, with 6 bases between them. CDR1 is MNHEY and CDR2 is SVGAGI in the germline V gene. This CDR3 comprises 14 residues. CDR3 in amino acids: CASSYSTFSYEQYF. CDR3 nucleotides: TGTGCCAGCAGTTACTCGACATTCTCCTACGAGCAGTACTTC.

This clonotype has just a few counts. The chain couples TRBV20-1 to TRBJ2-7; 12 bases fit TRBD2. This CDR3 is built from 14 residues. The germline V gene encodes CDR1 DFQATT and CDR2 SNEGSKA (reference sequence). V dropped 6 bases and J dropped 4; count of bases not matched to a gene: 7. The CDR3, as DNA: TGCAGTGCAAACCGACTAGCGGGGGAATACGAGCAGTACTTC. Encoded protein: CSANRLAGEYEQYF.

Many counts were recorded for this clonotype. The rearrangement joins TRBV4-3 to TRBJ1-2; possibly TRBD1 for D (5 bases). Trimming removed 0 bases at V and 4 bases at J, with 12 bases between. CDR3 length: 15 amino acids. CDR1 and CDR2 from the germline V gene are LGHNA and YSLEER. The CDR3 reads CASSQDMGGVYGYTF. The CDR3, as DNA: TGCGCCAGCAGCCAAGATATGGGGGGTGTCTATGGCTACACCTTC.

The chain joins TRBV4-3 to TRBJ2-7; 16 positions match TRBD2. The germline V gene encodes CDR1 LGHNA and CDR2 YSLEER. V lost 3 bases, J lost 9 bases, and 11 bases stayed unmatched. CDR3 length: 17 amino acids. The CDR3 region has the DNA TGCGCCAGCAGCCAGGGACTAGCGGGAGGGCCTCAGGAGAGGCAGTACTTC. Translation gives CASSQGLAGGPQERQYF.

In regard to this clonotype: One base away lies a much larger clone, so this may be a sequencing read error. The gene calls are TRBV24-1 and TRBJ2-1, with D uncertain. Matching the DNA end better, TRBJ2-7 makes the J call doubtful. The CDR3 has 13 residues. Germline V CDR1 and CDR2: KGHDR, SFDVKD. The CDR3 region has the DNA TGTGCCACCAGTGACTGGAATGGCAATGAGCAGTACTTC. The encoded protein is CATSDWNGNEQYF.

The V and J genes are TRBV19 and TRBJ2-5, with D perhaps assigned TRBD1 or TRBD2 (5 bases each). The ends were cut back, 3 bases at V and 3 bases at J, with 11 bases in the middle. CDR1 is LNHDA and CDR2 is SQIVND in the germline V gene (reference sequence). This CDR3 region has 14 residues. The CDR3 region is CASSIRDGKETQYF. DNA for the CDR3: TGTGCCAGTAGTATCCGGGACGGGAAAGAGACCCAGTACTTC.

This clonotype was observed at least ten times. This chain links TRBV14 with TRBJ2-1; the D call may be TRBD1 or TRBD2 (5 bases each). This CDR3 spans 15 amino acids. The germline V gene has CDR1 SGHDN and CDR2 FVKESK. Trimming removed 6 bases at V and 6 bases at J, with 18 bases between. The DNA for the CDR3 is TGTGCCAGCAGTCCCGGGACCGCCCGACCCAATGAGCAGTTCTTC. Protein: CASSPGTARPNEQFF. Supplemented by reference TRBV14 and TRBJ2-1, the full variable domain reads EAGVTQFPSHSVIEKGQTVTLRCDPISGHDNLYWYRRVMGKEIKFLLHFVKESKQDESGMPNNRFLAERTGGTYSTLKVQPAELEDSGVYFCASSPGTARPNEQFFGPGTRLTVL.

This chain uses TRBV25-1 with TRBJ2-1; TRBD2 matches at 9 bases. The trim removed 1 base at V and 8 bases at J, leaving 6 bases unmatched. Germline V gene data show CDR1 as MGHDK and CDR2 as SYGVNS. The CDR3 consists of 15 residues. In nucleotides, the CDR3 is TGTGCCAGCAGTGAATTTCGACTAGCGGCCGATGAGCAGTTCTTC. Its translation is CASSEFRLAADEQFF. Variable domain in full (rest from reference TRBV25-1 and TRBJ2-1): EADIYQTPRYLVIGTGKKITLECSQTMGHDKMYWYQQDPGMELHLIHYSYGVNSTEKGDLSSESTVSRIRTEHFPLTLESARPSHTSQYLCASSEFRLAADEQFFGPGTRLTVL.

Ten or more counts support this clonotype. The chain is built from TRBV7-8 and TRBJ2-3, with 10 bases fitting TRBD2. The V and J ends lost 2 bases and 4 bases, in that order; junction bases with no gene match: 3. CDR3 length: 15 amino acids. The germline V gene has CDR1 SGHVS and CDR2 FQNEAQ. DNA of the CDR3: TGTGCCAGCAGCTTACTAGCGGGGGACCCAGATACGCAGTATTTT. Its translation: CASSLLAGDPDTQYF.

This clonotype was seen at least ten times. The chain is built from TRBV7-2 and TRBJ2-7, with D possibly being TRBD2 (5 bases). V gave up 3 bases and J gave up 3 bases, with 12 bases separating them. CDR3 size: 14 residues. Germline CDR1 is SGHTA and CDR2 is FQGNSA. CDR3: CASSFGERNYEQYF. The CDR3 DNA sequence: TGTGCCAGCAGCTTCGGAGAGCGGAACTACGAGCAGTACTTC.

V usage is TRBV7-2 and J usage is TRBJ2-1, with a weak D call TRBD2 (6 bases). The germline gives CDR1 SGHTA, CDR2 FQGNSA. This CDR3 contains 15 residues. Trimming cost V 2 bases and J 12 bases, with 20 bases left between them. CDR3 region: CASSLSWLTGTGQFF. The CDR3 DNA sequence: TGTGCCAGCAGCTTATCGTGGTTAACGGGGACTGGGCAGTTCTTC.